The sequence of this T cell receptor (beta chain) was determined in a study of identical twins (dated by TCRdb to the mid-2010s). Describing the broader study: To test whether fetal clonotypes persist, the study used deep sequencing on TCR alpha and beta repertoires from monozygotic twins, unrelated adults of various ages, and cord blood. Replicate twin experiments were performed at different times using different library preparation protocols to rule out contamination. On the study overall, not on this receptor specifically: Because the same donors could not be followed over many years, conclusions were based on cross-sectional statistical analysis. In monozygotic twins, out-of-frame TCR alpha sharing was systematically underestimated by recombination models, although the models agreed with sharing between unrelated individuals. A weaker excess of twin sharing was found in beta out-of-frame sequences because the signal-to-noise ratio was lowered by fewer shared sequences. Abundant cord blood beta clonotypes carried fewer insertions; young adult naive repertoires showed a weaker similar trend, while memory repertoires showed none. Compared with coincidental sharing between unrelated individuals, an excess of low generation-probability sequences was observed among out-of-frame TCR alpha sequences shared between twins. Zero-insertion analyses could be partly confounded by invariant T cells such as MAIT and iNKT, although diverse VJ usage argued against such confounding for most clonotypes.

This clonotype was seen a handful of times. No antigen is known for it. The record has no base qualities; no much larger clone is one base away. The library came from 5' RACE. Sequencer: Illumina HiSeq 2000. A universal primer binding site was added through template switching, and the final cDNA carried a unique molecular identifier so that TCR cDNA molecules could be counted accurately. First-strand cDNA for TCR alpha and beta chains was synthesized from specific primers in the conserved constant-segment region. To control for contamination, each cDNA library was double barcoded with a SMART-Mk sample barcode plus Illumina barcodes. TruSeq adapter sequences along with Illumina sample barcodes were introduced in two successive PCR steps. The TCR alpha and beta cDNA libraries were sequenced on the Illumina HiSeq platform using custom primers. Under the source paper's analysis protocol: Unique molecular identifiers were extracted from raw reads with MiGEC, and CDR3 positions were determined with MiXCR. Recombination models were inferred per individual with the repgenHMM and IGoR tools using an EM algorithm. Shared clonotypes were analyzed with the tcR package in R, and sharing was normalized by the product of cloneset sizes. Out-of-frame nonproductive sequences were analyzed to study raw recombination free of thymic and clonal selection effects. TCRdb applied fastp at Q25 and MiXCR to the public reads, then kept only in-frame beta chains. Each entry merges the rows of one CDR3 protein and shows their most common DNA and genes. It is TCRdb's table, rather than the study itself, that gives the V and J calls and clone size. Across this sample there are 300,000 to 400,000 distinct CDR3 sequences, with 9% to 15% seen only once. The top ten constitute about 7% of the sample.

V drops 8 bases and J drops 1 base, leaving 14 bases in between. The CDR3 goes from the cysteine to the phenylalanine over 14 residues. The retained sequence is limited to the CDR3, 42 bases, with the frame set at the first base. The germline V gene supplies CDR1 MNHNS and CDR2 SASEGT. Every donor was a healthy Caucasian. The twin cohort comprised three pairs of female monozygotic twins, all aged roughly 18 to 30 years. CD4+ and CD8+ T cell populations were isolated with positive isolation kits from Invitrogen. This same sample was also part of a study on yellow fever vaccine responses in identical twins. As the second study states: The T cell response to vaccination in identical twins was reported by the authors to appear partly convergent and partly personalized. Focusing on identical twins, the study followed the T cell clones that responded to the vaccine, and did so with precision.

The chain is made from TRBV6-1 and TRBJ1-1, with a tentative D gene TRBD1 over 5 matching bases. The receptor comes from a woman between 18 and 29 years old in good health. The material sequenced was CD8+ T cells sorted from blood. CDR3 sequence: CASWVDRKNTEAFF. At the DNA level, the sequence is TGTGCCAGCTGGGTCGACAGAAAGAACACTGAAGCTTTCTTT.